What follows are 30 T cell receptor beta chains derived from one specimen sequenced in a study of T cells in Graves' hyperthyroidism and ophthalmopathy. Amplification of TCR beta CDR3 regions used RNA as the template. HTBI primers were used for first-round RT-PCR of the TCR CDR3. MiXCR, run by TCRdb on the multiplex PCR reads, gives a single entry per CDR3 protein. The sample shows 450,000 to 650,000 distinct CDR3 sequences, 14% of them seen only once. The specimen was blood. These receptors came from a woman under 30 with Graves' ophthalmopathy.

This clonotype was detected many times. The genes are TRBV10-3 and TRBJ1-1; D is undetermined. Trimming took off 4 bases at V and 1 base at J, with 4 bases between the two ends. This CDR3 is 12 amino acids long. Germline V gives CDR1 ENHRY, CDR2 SYGVKD. CDR3 DNA: TGTGCCATCAGTGGAACGAACACTGAAGCTTTCTTT. Translated, it gives CAISGTNTEAFF.

This clonotype has at least ten counts. The V and J genes are TRBV28 and TRBJ1-1, with D possibly TRBD1 on 5 matching bases. Trimming stripped 4 bases from V and 1 base from J, with 10 bases between. CDR1 is MDHEN, CDR2 SYDVKM, per germline. The CDR3 sequence is 14 residues long. The CDR3 region has the DNA TGTGCCAGCAGTTCCAGGGTTAAGAACACTGAAGCTTTCTTT. The encoded protein is CASSSRVKNTEAFF.

This clonotype was seen many times. The chain uses TRBV20-1 and TRBJ2-7; 11 bases agree with TRBD2. J lost 4 bases, V lost 6 bases, and 5 bases had no gene match. Germline values: CDR1 DFQATT, CDR2 SNEGSKA (reference sequence). The CDR3 runs to 13 residues. CDR3 region: CSAPGLAAYEQYF. DNA for the CDR3: TGCAGTGCCCCGGGACTAGCGGCGTACGAGCAGTACTTC.

This clonotype showed up just a few times. This sequence joins TRBV20-1 and TRBJ1-1, with TRBD1 as a possible D gene (6 bases). Per germline, CDR1 DFQATT and CDR2 SNEGSKA (reference sequence). This CDR3 is 18 amino acids long. The V and J ends lost 6 bases and 1 base respectively, with 27 bases between them. The CDR3 region has the DNA TGCAGTGCCAAGAGGTTGGGGGACAACCAAGCCTGGAACACTGAAGCTTTCTTT. As protein: CSAKRLGDNQAWNTEAFF.

Details on this clonotype: A much larger clone sits a single nucleotide away, making a read error possible. The chain recombines TRBV12-3 or TRBV12-4 with TRBJ2-7, with D perhaps matching TRBD2 (5 bases). This CDR3 is 13 amino acids long. The chain's CDR3 is CTSSPSGGYEQYF. CDR3 bases: TGTACCAGCAGTCCCAGCGGCGGCTACGAGCAGTACTTC.

The chain combines TRBV14 with TRBJ1-6; D gene unclear. The CDR3 covers 17 residues. Trimming removed 4 bases at V and 6 bases at J, with 19 bases between. Per germline, CDR1 SGHDN and CDR2 FVKESK. The CDR3 spells CASSRWGGITFNSPLHF. The CDR3 nucleotides are TGTGCCAGCAGCCGTTGGGGAGGGATAACGTTTAATTCACCCCTCCACTTT. Full variable domain (missing parts from reference TRBV14 and TRBJ1-6): EAGVTQFPSHSVIEKGQTVTLRCDPISGHDNLYWYRRVMGKEIKFLLHFVKESKQDESGMPNNRFLAERTGGTYSTLKVQPAELEDSGVYFCASSRWGGITFNSPLHFGNGTRLTVT.

This clonotype came up a few times. V is TRBV12-5 and J is TRBJ1-3; 8 bases are shared with TRBD1. CDR1 is LGHNT and CDR2 is FRNRAP in the germline V gene. V was clipped by 2 bases and J by 2 bases; unmatched bases: 8. The length of the CDR3 is 17 residues. CDR3 nucleotides: TGTGCTAGTGGTTTGTTAGTCGGCAGGGGGCCTGGAAACACCATATATTTT. This encodes CASGLLVGRGPGNTIYF.

In nucleotides, the CDR3 is TGTGCCAGCAGCTCCATGGACAGGGCCGGGAGCGGGGAGCTGTTTTTT. The encoded protein is CASSSMDRAGSGELFF. The J gene is TRBJ2-2, the V gene TRBV28; 8 nucleotides line up with TRBD1. This CDR3 comprises 16 residues. Trimming took 6 bases from V and 7 from J; bases not matched to a gene: 13. The germline CDR1 and CDR2 sequences are MDHEN and SYDVKM.

CDR3: CASSPLGRNVGTDTQYF. DNA for the CDR3: TGTGCCAGCAGTCCATTAGGAAGGAATGTGGGGACAGATACGCAGTATTTT. The genes are TRBV28 and TRBJ2-3, with D unclear. This CDR3 has 17 residues. V was pared by 5 bases and J by 3 bases, with 21 bases between. The germline CDR1 and CDR2 sequences are MDHEN and SYDVKM.

The chain joins TRBV6-1 to TRBJ2-7, with TRBD2 matching over 8 bases. J gave up 2 bases and V 3 bases, and 18 bases lay outside the gene matches. This CDR3 has 19 residues. Germline CDR1 and CDR2: MNHNS and SASEGT. The CDR3 region has the DNA TGTGCCAGCAGTGATGGTGTTGAGCGGGAGAGGGGGTGGACCTACGAGCAGTACTTC. Translating gives CASSDGVERERGWTYEQYF.

This clonotype was detected many times. This chain joins TRBV2 and TRBJ2-7, with TRBD2 matching over 16 bases. The germline CDR1 and CDR2 sequences are SNHLY and FYNNEI. The CDR3 consists of 15 residues. The ends lost 5 bases at V and 5 bases at J; junction bases unmatched: 3. The CDR3 loop reads CASSPGTSGRDEQYF. CDR3 nucleotide sequence: TGTGCCAGCAGTCCCGGGACTAGCGGGAGGGACGAGCAGTACTTC.

The chain couples TRBV2 to TRBJ1-6; D is possibly TRBD1 (6 bases). V was shortened by 7 bases and J by 5 bases, with 15 bases between the two germline ends. The CDR3 sequence is 15 residues long. Germline assignment: CDR1 SNHLY and CDR2 FYNNEI. CDR3 in DNA: TGTGCCAGCATAATCAGGGGCCTGGATAATTCACCCCTCCACTTT. Amino acids: CASIIRGLDNSPLHF.

This clonotype came up many times. This chain uses TRBV7-9 with TRBJ1-1; D call uncertain. This CDR3 spans 18 amino acids. Trimming cost V 5 bases and J 1 base, with 23 bases left between them. Germline V gene lookup returns CDR1 SEHNR and CDR2 FQNEAQ (reference sequence). CDR3 protein: CASSPSPPGRSSNTEAFF. DNA for the CDR3: TGTGCCAGCAGCCCCTCCCCCCCAGGCAGGTCTTCGAACACTGAAGCTTTCTTT.

In its sample, this clonotype was seen a few times. This rearrangement joins TRBV27 to TRBJ1-5; possible D gene TRBD1, 5 bases. CDR1 and CDR2 from the germline V gene are MNHEY and SMNVEV (reference sequence). This CDR3 region has 12 residues. Deletions cut 6 bases from V and 5 bases from J, with 8 bases between. This chain's CDR3 is CASREGHQPQHF. The CDR3 bases are TGTGCCAGCAGGGAGGGACATCAGCCCCAGCATTTT.

This chain connects TRBV20-1 to TRBJ2-7; D may match TRBD1 or TRBD2 (5 bases each). Trimming shortened V by 3 bases and J by 3 bases, and 21 bases separated the two germline ends. The CDR3 extends over 16 amino acids. Looked up from germline, CDR1 is DFQATT and CDR2 is SNEGSKA (reference sequence). The CDR3 DNA is TGCAGTGCTAGTGCTTCCGGGACCCCAAGGAACTACGAGCAGTACTTC. This gives the protein CSASASGTPRNYEQYF.

With respect to this clonotype: Here the CDR3 omits its conserved ending phenylalanine or tryptophan, so a read error is the likely source. The chain carries TRBV12-3 or TRBV12-4 and TRBJ1-5, with 7 bases that match TRBD1. The V segment lost 6 bases and the J segment 4 bases; nucleotides outside the gene matches: 12. CDR3 length: 16 amino acids. The CDR3 sequence is CASSVGGQGGNQPQHL. The CDR3 region has the DNA TGTGCCAGCAGCGTGGGTGGCCAGGGGGGTAATCAGCCCCAGCATCTT.

The chain has TRBV7-3 and TRBJ2-5, with 14 bases identical to TRBD2. The CDR3 has 16 amino acids. Trimming removed 5 bases from V and 6 bases from J; junction bases left unmatched: 8. Germline CDR1 and CDR2: SGHTA and FQGTGA. The CDR3 region has the DNA TGTGCCAGCAGCGAAGGGACTAGCGGGAGTCTGAAGACCCAGTACTTC. Translated, it gives CASSEGTSGSLKTQYF.

The chain has TRBV6-6 and TRBJ1-2, with D perhaps matching TRBD1 (6 bases). Germline assignment: CDR1 MNHNY and CDR2 SVGAGI (reference sequence). This CDR3 is 15 amino acids long. The V end was cut by 0 bases, the J end by 5 bases, with 13 bases between. CDR3 DNA: TGTGCCAGCAGTTACTCCCCCGGGACACTATATGGCTACACCTTC. This sequence encodes CASSYSPGTLYGYTF.

This chain links TRBV28 with TRBJ1-4; D perhaps matches TRBD1 (6 bases). Germline values: CDR1 MDHEN, CDR2 SYDVKM. V gave up 6 bases and J gave up 7 bases, with 15 bases separating them. CDR3 length equals 14 residues. CDR3 coding DNA: TGTGCCAGCAGCACAACAGGGAAAGGTGAAAAACTGTTTTTT. Protein product: CASSTTGKGEKLFF.

This clonotype was counted ten times or more. CDR3 loop: CAISESLQGRSSYEQYF. The CDR3 DNA reads TGTGCCATCAGTGAGTCGTTACAGGGCCGAAGCTCCTACGAGCAGTACTTC. This rearrangement joins TRBV10-3 to TRBJ2-7, with a tentative D call TRBD1 (6 bases). V was clipped by 0 bases and J by 0 bases, with 15 bases between them. The germline gives CDR1 ENHRY, CDR2 SYGVKD. CDR3 size: 17 residues.

Ten or more counts support this clonotype. The V and J genes are TRBV7-9 and TRBJ2-3; 12 nucleotides match TRBD2. From germline, CDR1 is SEHNR and CDR2 FQNEAQ (reference sequence). V trimming: 5 bases; J trimming: 2 bases; junction bases outside the gene matches: 11. This CDR3 contains 18 residues. The chain's CDR3 is CASSMRLAGDLLTDTQYF. CDR3 DNA: TGTGCCAGCAGCATGAGACTAGCGGGGGACCTTCTCACAGATACGCAGTATTTT.

In its sample, this clonotype was seen many times. This sequence joins TRBV6-1 and TRBJ2-7; 7 nucleotides match TRBD1. This CDR3 is 14 amino acids long. Trimming cost V 5 bases and J 2 bases; bases outside gene matches: 6. From germline, CDR1 is MNHNS and CDR2 SASEGT. CDR3 sequence reads: CASSLDRIAYEQYF. CDR3 DNA sequence: TGTGCCAGCAGTTTGGACAGGATTGCCTACGAGCAGTACTTC.

In the case of this clonotype: A much larger clone differs from this one at a single base, so this may be a read error. This rearrangement joins TRBV12-3 or TRBV12-4 to TRBJ2-3; D could derive from TRBD1 or TRBD2 (5 bases each). The CDR3 totals 13 residues. CDR3 nucleotides: TGTGTCAGCCAGGTGGGGGAATCAGATACGCAGTATTTT. Translation gives CVSQVGESDTQYF.

V usage is TRBV14 and J usage is TRBJ1-3; D gene unclear. The CDR3 is 14 residues long. The germline CDR1 and CDR2 sequences are SGHDN and FVKESK. The V gene lost 6 bases and the J gene lost 2 bases, with 11 bases spanning the gap. The CDR3 DNA sequence: TGTGCCAGCAGTTTAAGGGCTCCTGGAAACACCATATATTTT. Translating it yields CASSLRAPGNTIYF.

This clonotype has just a few counts. This chain connects TRBV24-1 to TRBJ2-1; no reliable D call. The CDR3 totals 13 residues. Per germline, CDR1 KGHDR and CDR2 SFDVKD. Trimming left V 5 bases short and J 0 bases short, with 4 bases between. Here the CDR3 DNA reads TGTGCCACCAGTGTAGGCTCCTACAATGAGCAGTTCTTC. It specifies CATSVGSYNEQFF.

Many counts were recorded for this clonotype. This chain uses TRBV12-3 or TRBV12-4 with TRBJ1-1, with D possibly TRBD1 on 5 matching bases. Deletions cut 6 bases from V and 1 base from J, with 15 bases between. CDR3 length: 15 residues. This CDR3 is CASRWGINGNTEAFF. CDR3 DNA sequence: TGTGCCAGCAGGTGGGGCATAAACGGGAACACTGAAGCTTTCTTT.

This clonotype was seen ten or more times. The chain carries TRBV20-1 and TRBJ2-5, with TRBD2 as a possible D gene (6 bases). Between the trimmed V and J ends, which lost 5 bases and 3 bases, there was a span of 10 bases. The CDR3 is 12 amino acids. In germline, CDR1 is DFQATT, CDR2 SNEGSKA (reference sequence). The CDR3 is CSARLVEETQYF. The CDR3 region has the DNA TGCAGTGCTCGACTAGTCGAAGAGACCCAGTACTTC.

This clonotype was found many times. This sequence joins TRBV12-3 or TRBV12-4 and TRBJ1-2, with 12 bases lining up with TRBD1. After removal of 6 bases from V and 3 bases from J, the junction contained 8 bases not matched to a gene. CDR3 length equals 16 residues. The CDR3 nucleotides are TGTGCCAGCAGCCTGAGGGGACAGGGGGCGTACTATGGCTACACCTTC. This codes for CASSLRGQGAYYGYTF.

Many counts were recorded for this clonotype. The chain carries TRBV20-1 and TRBJ2-7, with D unclear. The CDR3 covers 14 residues. Germline CDR1 DFQATT, CDR2 SNEGSKA (reference sequence). V was clipped by 0 bases and J by 2 bases, with 11 bases between them. CDR3 amino acids: CSARERQDAYEQYF. CDR3 nucleotide sequence: TGCAGTGCTAGAGAGCGTCAGGACGCCTACGAGCAGTACTTC.

This clonotype was observed a few times. This rearrangement joins TRBV7-8 to TRBJ1-1; possible D gene TRBD1, 5 bases. With 5 bases removed from V and 5 bases from J, the gap between germline ends came to 21 bases. Germline V gene sequence: CDR1 SGHVS, CDR2 FQNEAQ. The CDR3 loop spans 16 amino acids. CDR3 sequence: CASSPPPLHRGTEAFF. CDR3 DNA: TGTGCCAGCAGCCCGCCGCCTCTCCATAGGGGTACTGAAGCTTTCTTT.